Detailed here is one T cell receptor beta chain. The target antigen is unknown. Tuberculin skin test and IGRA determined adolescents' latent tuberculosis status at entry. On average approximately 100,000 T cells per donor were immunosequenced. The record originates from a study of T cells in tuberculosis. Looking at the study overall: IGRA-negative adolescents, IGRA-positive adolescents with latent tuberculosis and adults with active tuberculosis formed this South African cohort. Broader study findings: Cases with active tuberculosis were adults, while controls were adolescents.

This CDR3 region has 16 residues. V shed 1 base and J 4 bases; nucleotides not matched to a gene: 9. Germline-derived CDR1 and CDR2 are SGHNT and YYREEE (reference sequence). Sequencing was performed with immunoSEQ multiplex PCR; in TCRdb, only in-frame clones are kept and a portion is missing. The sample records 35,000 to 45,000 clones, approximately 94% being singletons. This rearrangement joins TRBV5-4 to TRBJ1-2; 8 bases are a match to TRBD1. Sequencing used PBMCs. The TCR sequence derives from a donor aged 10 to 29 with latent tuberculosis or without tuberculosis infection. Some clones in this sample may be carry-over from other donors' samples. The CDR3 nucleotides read TGTGCCAGCAGCTTGTCCGGACAGGGCGATCCCTATGGCTACACCTTC. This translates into CASSLSGQGDPYGYTF.